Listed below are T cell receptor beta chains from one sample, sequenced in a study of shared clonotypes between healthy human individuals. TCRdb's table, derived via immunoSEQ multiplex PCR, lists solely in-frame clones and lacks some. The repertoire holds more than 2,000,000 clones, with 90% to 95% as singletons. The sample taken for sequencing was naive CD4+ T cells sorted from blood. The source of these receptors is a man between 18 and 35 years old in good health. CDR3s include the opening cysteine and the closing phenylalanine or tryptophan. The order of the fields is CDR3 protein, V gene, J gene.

CDR3aa: CASSRARGRDEKLFF; v_gene: TRBV5-1; j_gene: TRBJ1-4
CDR3aa: CASSLPARGLLSYEQYF; v_gene: TRBV27; j_gene: TRBJ2-7
CDR3aa: CASSLTGGITDTQYF; v_gene: TRBV5-6; j_gene: TRBJ2-3
CDR3aa: CASRDRTHSTDTQYF; v_gene: TRBV2; j_gene: TRBJ2-3
CDR3aa: CASRGGTNYGYTF; v_gene: TRBV5-4; j_gene: TRBJ1-2
CDR3aa: CASTLSGQNTGELFF; v_gene: TRBV5-1; j_gene: TRBJ2-2
CDR3aa: CASSLAAPYEQYF; v_gene: TRBV5-6; j_gene: TRBJ2-7
CDR3aa: CASSEEQGSNQPQHF; v_gene: TRBV2; j_gene: TRBJ1-5
CDR3aa: CASTPLGQGSFFPYGYTF; v_gene: TRBV28; j_gene: TRBJ1-2
CDR3aa: CASSYERELGTQYF; v_gene: TRBV5-1; j_gene: TRBJ2-5
CDR3aa: CAISGTSGSGDTQYF; v_gene: TRBV10-3; j_gene: TRBJ2-3
CDR3aa: CASSLSPGANGYTF; v_gene: TRBV28; j_gene: TRBJ1-2
CDR3aa: CAWREMAKNIQYF; v_gene: TRBV30; j_gene: TRBJ2-4
CDR3aa: CASSNLAGAFSGANVLTF; v_gene: TRBV19; j_gene: TRBJ2-6
CDR3aa: CASSLDPASTDTQYF; v_gene: TRBV5-1; j_gene: TRBJ2-3
CDR3aa: CASSQSDTQYF; v_gene: TRBV10-2; j_gene: TRBJ2-3
CDR3aa: CASRRRSGLFF; v_gene: TRBV9; j_gene: TRBJ1-4
CDR3aa: CASSLDLAGAHEQFF; v_gene: TRBV11-2; j_gene: TRBJ2-1
CDR3aa: CASVDRGGNQPQHF; v_gene: TRBV19; j_gene: TRBJ1-5
CDR3aa: CASSLLGLSQPQHF; v_gene: TRBV11-2; j_gene: TRBJ1-5
CDR3aa: CASSGGTRPYEQYF; v_gene: TRBV19; j_gene: TRBJ2-7
CDR3aa: CASSPRGLYEQYF; v_gene: TRBV27; j_gene: TRBJ2-7
CDR3aa: CASSTRTYQETQYF; v_gene: TRBV14; j_gene: TRBJ2-5
CDR3aa: CASRRGQNHQPQHF; v_gene: TRBV28; j_gene: TRBJ1-5
CDR3aa: CASSLAVHSGANVLTF; v_gene: TRBV5-1; j_gene: TRBJ2-6
CDR3aa: CASSPIAGRGETQYF; v_gene: TRBV11-2; j_gene: TRBJ2-5
CDR3aa: CASSITGTANTEAFF; v_gene: TRBV19; j_gene: TRBJ1-1